This entry lists 32 T cell receptor beta chains sequenced from one sample in a study of tumor and adjacent non-tumor tissue in lung cancer. TCRbeta libraries were built with three rounds of nested PCR, modified from ARM-PCR. One entry per CDR3 protein, called by TCRdb with MiXCR from the multiplex PCR reads. In the table there are some 97,000 distinct CDR3 sequences, less than 75% of which are singletons. RNA was extracted from bulk tissue without any cell sorting. More than 3 cm separated this lung sample from the edge of the tumor. Sequenced material: distant non-tumor lung tissue. Source of these receptors: a man younger than 45 with non-small cell lung cancer.

The table lists this clonotype with a few counts. The CDR3 loop reads CASSLGRGGNSPLHF. The DNA of the CDR3 is TGTGCCAGCAGCTTAGGAAGGGGCGGGAATTCACCCCTCCACTTT. V is TRBV11-2 and J is TRBJ1-6, with TRBD1 as a possible D gene (5 bases). The CDR3 has 15 residues. The germline V and J ends were trimmed by 1 base and 7 bases, with 11 bases remaining between them. Germline CDR1 reads SGHAT; CDR2 reads FQNNGV.

By proportion, this clonotype is medium-sized. V and J are TRBV12-3 or TRBV12-4 and TRBJ2-1; 8 nucleotides match TRBD1. The CDR3 contains 17 residues. The V gene end was trimmed by 6 bases and the J gene end by 5 bases; junction bases not matched to a gene: 15. CDR3 sequence: CASREETGDPKNNEQFF. The DNA of the CDR3 is TGTGCCAGCAGGGAAGAGACAGGGGACCCCAAAAACAATGAGCAGTTCTTC.

Of note for this clonotype: A clone one base away is much larger, so this may be a read error. The chain carries TRBV12-3 or TRBV12-4 and TRBJ2-7; D might be TRBD2 (5 bases). The CDR3 has 11 amino acids. The CDR3 spells CASSPGNEHYF. The CDR3 DNA sequence: TGTGCCAGCAGCCCCGGGAACGAGCACTACTTC.

This chain joins TRBV7-9 and TRBJ1-2; D not resolved. Trimming removed 0 bases at V and 7 bases at J, with 3 bases between. The germline V gene encodes CDR1 SEHNR and CDR2 FQNEAQ (reference sequence). This CDR3 contains 11 residues. In nucleotides, the CDR3 is TGTGCCAGCAGCTTAGCTCTTGGCTACACCTTC. Protein sequence: CASSLALGYTF.

Details on this clonotype: A read error may account for a junction end that differs from germline. The rearrangement joins TRBV7-2 to TRBJ2-7; 10 nucleotides agree with TRBD1. The CDR3 totals 15 residues. CDR1 SGHTA and CDR2 FQGNSA come from the germline V gene. The CDR3 region is CASSTQGQGSYEHYF. The DNA for the CDR3 is TGTGCCAGCAGCACTCAGGGACAGGGGTCCTACGAGCACTACTTC.

On this clonotype itself: A read error may produce the germline difference seen at one junction end. The rearrangement links TRBV6-2 or TRBV6-3 to TRBJ2-6; possible D gene TRBD1, 5 bases. The CDR3 has 15 amino acids. Germline values: CDR1 MNHEY, CDR2 SVGEGT. CDR3 bases: TGTGCCAACAGTTACCGGTCGGAAGGGGCCAACGCCCTGACTTTC. Protein product: CANSYRSEGANALTF.

Details on this clonotype: The conserved phenylalanine or tryptophan normally closing the CDR3 is absent here, so this likely arose from a read error. This rearrangement joins TRBV5-1 to TRBJ2-2; D perhaps matches TRBD2 (6 bases). Germline V gives CDR1 SGHRS, CDR2 YFSETQ. V was shortened by 3 bases and J by 4 bases, with 13 bases between the two germline ends. The CDR3 is 15 amino acids. CDR3 residues: CASSSAVGGTGELFS. For the CDR3, the DNA is TGCGCCAGCAGCTCGGCGGTGGGGGGCACCGGGGAGCTGTTTTCT.

This clonotype was counted a few times. This sequence may be a read error, since a much larger clone differs from it by one base. The CDR3 ends on some other residue instead of the conserved phenylalanine or tryptophan, so this is likely a read error. V gene TRBV11-3 combines with J gene TRBJ2-7; 8 nucleotides agree with TRBD2. Per germline, CDR1 SGHNT and CDR2 YENEEA. The CDR3 spans 15 residues. J was trimmed by 3 bases and V by 9 bases; bases with no gene match: 13. The CDR3 region has the DNA TGTGCCAGGAGCCCGAACTCAGCGGGGGTCTACGAGCAGTACCTC. Translated: CARSPNSAGVYEQYL.

This chain uses TRBV7-8 with TRBJ2-3, with D uncertain. This CDR3 is 15 amino acids long. The germline V and J ends were trimmed by 5 bases and 0 bases, with 12 bases remaining between them. Germline lookup yields CDR1 SGHVS and CDR2 FQNEAQ. The CDR3 DNA sequence: TGTGCCAGCAGCATCAGACCCCATAGCACAGATACGCAGTATTTT. Amino acid sequence: CASSIRPHSTDTQYF.

This clonotype was observed once. CDR3 sequence reads: CASGRDLKNSEAFF. The CDR3 bases are TGTGCCAGCGGCCGGGACCTGAAGAACTCAGAAGCTTTCTTT. The chain joins TRBV11-1 to TRBJ1-1, with a tentative D call TRBD1 (5 bases). V lost 8 bases and J 8 bases, leaving 21 bases between the germline ends. There are 14 residues in the CDR3. Looked up from germline, CDR1 is SGHAT and CDR2 is FQDESV (reference sequence).

This clonotype was observed many times. This sequence joins TRBV12-3 or TRBV12-4 and TRBJ1-5; no reliable D call. The ends were cut back, 4 bases at V and 3 bases at J, with 7 bases in the middle. The CDR3 sequence is 13 residues long. The CDR3 coding sequence is TGTGCCAGCAGTTACTCCCACAATCAGCCCCAGCATTTT. Amino acid sequence: CASSYSHNQPQHF.

As concerns this clonotype: A read error may produce the germline difference seen at one junction end. The gene calls are TRBV6-2 or TRBV6-3 and TRBJ1-2, with D possibly TRBD1 on 5 matching bases. The CDR3 contains 12 residues. From germline, CDR1 is MNHEY and CDR2 SVGEGT. The CDR3 bases are TGTGCAAGCAGTCAGGGAGTCTATGACTACACCTTC. Translated: CASSQGVYDYTF.

With respect to this clonotype: The junction differs from germline at one of its ends, possibly a read error. CDR3 nucleotides: TGTGCCACCAATGATTGGAACAGGGAGGTCAACGAGCAGTACTTC. Amino acids: CATNDWNREVNEQYF. J is TRBJ2-7 and V is TRBV24-1; D is tentatively TRBD1 or TRBD2 (6 bases each). Germline CDR1 and CDR2: KGHDR and SFDVKD. The CDR3 contains 15 residues.

V and J are TRBV10-3 and TRBJ1-2; D unclear. The CDR3 sequence is 16 residues long. The germline gives CDR1 ENHRY, CDR2 SYGVKD. Trimming left V 7 bases short and J 2 bases short, with 20 bases between. The CDR3 loop is CAIIPSSGRQNYGYTF. In DNA, the CDR3 is TGTGCCATCATCCCCTCCTCTGGGCGACAAAACTATGGCTACACCTTC.

This chain connects TRBV11-2 to TRBJ2-5; 9 nucleotides line up with TRBD1. V dropped 4 bases and J dropped 1; count of bases not matched to a gene: 7. Germline V lookup: CDR1 SGHAT, CDR2 FQNNGV. This CDR3 has 16 amino acids. The CDR3 reads CASSSGRDRVQETQYF. In DNA form, the CDR3 reads TGTGCCAGCAGCTCCGGTCGGGACAGGGTCCAAGAGACCCAGTACTTC.

Sample share makes this clonotype medium-sized. The CDR3 sequence is CASSFPGLGAFF. In nucleotides, the CDR3 is TGTGCCAGCAGCTTCCCGGGACTAGGGGCGTTCTTC. J is TRBJ2-1 and V is TRBV11-1; 8 bases agree with TRBD2. The germline CDR1 and CDR2 sequences are SGHAT and FQDESV (reference sequence). This CDR3 has 12 amino acids. With V trimmed by 3 bases and J by 15 bases, 7 bases remained unmatched. Using reference TRBV11-1 and TRBJ2-1 for the parts outside the CDR3, the full variable domain is EAEVAQSPRYKITEKSQAVAFWCDPISGHATLYWYRQILGQGPELLVQFQDESVVDDSQLPKDRFSAERLKGVDSTLKIQPAELGDSAMYLCASSFPGLGAFFGPGTRLTVL.

In regard to this clonotype: Since a much larger clone is just one base distant, this may be a read error. The chain links TRBV12-3 or TRBV12-4 to TRBJ2-1; D call uncertain. The CDR3 spans 11 residues. V was shortened by 2 bases and J by 9 bases, with 5 bases between the two germline ends. The CDR3 region is CASSLMTEQFF. The CDR3 bases are TGTGCCAGCAGTTTAATGACTGAGCAGTTCTTC.

With regard to this clonotype: A much larger clone differs from this one at a single base, so this may be a read error. This sequence joins TRBV12-3 or TRBV12-4 and TRBJ1-6, with 7 positions matching TRBD1. CDR3 length: 15 amino acids. The CDR3 sequence is CASTRDSLYNSPLQF. In DNA form, the CDR3 reads TGTGCCAGCACCCGGGACAGTCTCTATAATTCACCCCTCCAATTT.

Many counts were recorded for this clonotype. The chain couples TRBV10-2 to TRBJ2-7; 10 bases are shared with TRBD1. V shed 6 bases, J shed 5 bases, and the junction held 7 bases outside the gene matches. The CDR3 length is 14 residues. Germline lookup yields CDR1 WSHSY and CDR2 SAAADI. CDR3 sequence: CASSHRDRGNEQYF. DNA of the CDR3: TGCGCCAGCAGCCACCGGGACAGGGGAAACGAGCAGTACTTC.

Turning to this clonotype: A read error may account for a junction end that differs from germline. The J gene is TRBJ2-2, the V gene TRBV11-2, with 8 bases aligning to TRBD2. The CDR3 totals 15 residues. Germline-derived CDR1 and CDR2 are SGHAT and FQNNGV. CDR3 coding DNA: TGTGCCAGCGGCCGAACATTAGCGGGGTCCGGTGAGCTGTTTTTT. Translating it yields CASGRTLAGSGELFF.

Of note for this clonotype: Sequence at one end of the junction differs from germline and may be a read error. This chain connects TRBV11-2 to TRBJ2-2, with TRBD1 matching 7 bases. The CDR3 has 14 amino acids. Germline CDR1 SGHAT, CDR2 FQNNGV. The CDR3 nucleotides are TGTGTCAGCGGCTTGACAGGGAGCGCCGGGGAGCTGTTTTTT. Encoded protein: CVSGLTGSAGELFF.

Of note for this clonotype: At one end, the junction sequence differs from germline, possibly due to a read error. The V call is TRBV5-4, the J call TRBJ2-1, with a weak D call TRBD1 (5 bases). CDR3 length: 13 amino acids. The V gene's germline CDR1 is SGHNT and CDR2 YYREEE (reference sequence). The CDR3: CASSLAKGNERFF. The CDR3 DNA reads TGTGCCAGCAGCTTGGCCAAGGGGAATGAGCGGTTCTTC.

This clonotype was recorded once. V is TRBV20-1 and J is TRBJ1-1; a possible D gene is TRBD1 (6 bases). Trimming cost V 1 base and J 13 bases, with 16 bases left between them. The germline V gene encodes CDR1 DFQATT and CDR2 SNEGSKA (reference sequence). The CDR3 sequence is 12 residues long. The CDR3 reads CSARGGPTVVFF. The CDR3 DNA follows: TGCAGTGCTAGAGGGGGGCCGACTGTAGTTTTCTTT.

This chain links TRBV6-5 with TRBJ1-1; D call uncertain. V lost 0 bases, J lost 5 bases, and 22 bases lay in between. CDR3 length: 18 residues. Germline-derived CDR1 and CDR2 are MNHEY and SVGAGI. The CDR3 region has the DNA TGTGCCAGCAGTTACTCGAGAAGGGAGGCGTCACTGGGAACTGAAGCTTTCTTT. This codes for CASSYSRREASLGTEAFF.

For this clonotype: At one boundary the junction diverges from the germline segment, which might be a read error. V is TRBV11-2 and J is TRBJ2-1, with D unclear. CDR1 is SGHAT and CDR2 is FQNNGV in the germline V gene. The CDR3 loop spans 16 amino acids. CDR3 region: CVSSLYAGASYNVQFF. CDR3 coding DNA: TGTGTCAGCAGCTTATATGCTGGCGCGTCCTACAATGTGCAGTTCTTC.

This clonotype appeared many times. V gene TRBV12-3 or TRBV12-4 combines with J gene TRBJ1-4; D unresolved. Trimming pared 4 bases from V and 1 base from J, leaving 4 bases between. CDR3 size: 13 residues. CDR3 in DNA: TGTGCCAGCAGTTGGTTAACTAATGAAAAACTGTTTTTT. It codes for CASSWLTNEKLFF.

A remark on this clonotype: At one of its ends the junction is not consistent with the germline gene, which may arise from a read error. The chain combines TRBV12-3 or TRBV12-4 with TRBJ2-3; 7 bases are a match to TRBD1. There are 14 residues in the CDR3. The DNA for the CDR3 is TGTGCCAGCACTTTACCCGGGACAGTAGATACGCAGTATTTT. Translation gives CASTLPGTVDTQYF.

This clonotype has only a few counts. The V call is TRBV15, the J call TRBJ1-1; D is unclear. The CDR3 is made up of 13 amino acids. Germline CDR1 LNHNV, CDR2 YYDKDF (reference sequence). V gave up 3 bases and J gave up 3 bases, with 8 bases separating them. Here the CDR3 reads CATSRQWDTEAFF. In DNA form, the CDR3 reads TGTGCCACCAGCAGGCAGTGGGACACTGAAGCTTTCTTT.

There are a few counts of this clonotype. A much more abundant neighbour one base away suggests this may be a read error. This rearrangement joins TRBV20-1 to TRBJ2-7, with D perhaps TRBD2 (6 bases). Germline CDR1 reads DFQATT; CDR2 reads SNEGSKA (reference sequence). This CDR3 contains 14 residues. V was trimmed by 1 base and J by 7 bases, leaving 17 bases between them. DNA of the CDR3: TGCAGTGCTAGAGGCCCTGCGGCCCGGGAGGAGCAGTACTTC. It encodes CSARGPAAREEQYF.

With respect to this clonotype: A much larger clone lies a single base off, so this may be a read error. The V and J genes are TRBV6-2 or TRBV6-3 and TRBJ2-1; the D gene is possibly TRBD2 (5 bases). Germline CDR1 and CDR2: MNHEY and SVGEGT. The CDR3 has 16 amino acids. CDR3 DNA: TGTGCCGGCAGACCCGTTACTGGCGAGGGCTACAATGAGCAGTTCTTC. Translating gives CAGRPVTGEGYNEQFF.

The chain combines TRBV28 with TRBJ1-5; D unresolved. Germline CDR1 is MDHEN and CDR2 is SYDVKM. V lost 5 bases to trimming and J lost 4 bases, with 9 bases between them. The CDR3 length is 13 residues. For the CDR3, the DNA is TGTGCCAGCAGTACTACAACGAATCAGCCCCAGCATTTT. As protein: CASSTTTNQPQHF.

A remark on this clonotype: A junction end diverges from the germline sequence, so it may reflect a read error. CDR3 residues: CASSYGTGEVGDLFF. CDR3 nucleotides: TGTGCCAGCAGTTACGGGACAGGGGAAGTCGGGGACCTGTTTTTT. The chain recombines TRBV6-2 or TRBV6-3 with TRBJ2-2, with TRBD1 matching 10 bases. CDR1 is MNHEY and CDR2 is SVGEGT in the germline V gene. This CDR3 has 15 amino acids.